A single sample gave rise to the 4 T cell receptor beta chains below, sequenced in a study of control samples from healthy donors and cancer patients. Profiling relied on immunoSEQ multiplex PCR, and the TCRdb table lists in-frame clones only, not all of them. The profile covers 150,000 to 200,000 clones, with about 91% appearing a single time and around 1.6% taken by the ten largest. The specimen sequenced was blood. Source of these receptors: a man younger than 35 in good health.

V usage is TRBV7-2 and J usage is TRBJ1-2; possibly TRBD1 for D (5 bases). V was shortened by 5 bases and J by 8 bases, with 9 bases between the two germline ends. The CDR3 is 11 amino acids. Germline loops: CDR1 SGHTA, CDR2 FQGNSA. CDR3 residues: CASSRGVGYTF. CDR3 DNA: TGTGCCAGCAGCCGGGGGGTCGGCTACACCTTC.

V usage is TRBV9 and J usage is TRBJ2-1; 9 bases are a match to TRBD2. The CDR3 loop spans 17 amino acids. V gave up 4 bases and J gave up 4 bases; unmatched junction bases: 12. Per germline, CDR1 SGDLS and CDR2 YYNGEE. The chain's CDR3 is CASSLSKRGEQYNEQFF. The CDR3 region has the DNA TGTGCCAGCAGCCTATCAAAGCGGGGGGAGCAATACAATGAGCAGTTCTTC.

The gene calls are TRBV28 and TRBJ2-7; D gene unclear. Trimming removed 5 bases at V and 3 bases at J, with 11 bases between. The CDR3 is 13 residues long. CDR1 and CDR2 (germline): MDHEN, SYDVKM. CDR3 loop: CASSKDSGYEQYF. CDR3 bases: TGTGCCAGCAGTAAAGACTCAGGCTACGAGCAGTACTTC.

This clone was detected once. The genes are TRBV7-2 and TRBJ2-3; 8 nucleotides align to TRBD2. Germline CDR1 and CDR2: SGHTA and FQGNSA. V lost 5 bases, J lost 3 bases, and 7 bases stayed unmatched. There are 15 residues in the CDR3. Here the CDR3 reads CASSPTGGATDTQYF. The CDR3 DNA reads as TGTGCCAGCAGCCCAACCGGGGGGGCTACAGATACGCAGTATTTT.